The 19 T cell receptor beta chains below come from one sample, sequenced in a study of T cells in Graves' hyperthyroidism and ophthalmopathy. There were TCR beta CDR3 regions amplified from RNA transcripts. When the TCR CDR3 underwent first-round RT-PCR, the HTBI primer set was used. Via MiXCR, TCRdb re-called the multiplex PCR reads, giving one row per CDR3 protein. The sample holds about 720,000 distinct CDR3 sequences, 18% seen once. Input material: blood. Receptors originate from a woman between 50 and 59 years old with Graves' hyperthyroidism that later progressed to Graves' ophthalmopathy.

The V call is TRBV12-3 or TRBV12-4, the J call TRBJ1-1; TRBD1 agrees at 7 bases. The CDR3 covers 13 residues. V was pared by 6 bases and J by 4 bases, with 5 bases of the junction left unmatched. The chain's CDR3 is CASRTGSVTEAFF. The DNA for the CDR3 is TGTGCCAGCAGGACAGGGTCGGTCACTGAAGCTTTCTTT.

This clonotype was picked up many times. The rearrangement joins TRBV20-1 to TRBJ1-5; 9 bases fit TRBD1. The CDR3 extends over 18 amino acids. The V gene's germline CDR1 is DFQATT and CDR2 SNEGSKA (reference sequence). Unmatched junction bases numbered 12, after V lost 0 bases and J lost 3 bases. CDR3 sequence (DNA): TGCAGTGCTAGAGATCCGAAACCCCGGGACAGGGTCAATCAGCCCCAGCATTTT. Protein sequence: CSARDPKPRDRVNQPQHF.

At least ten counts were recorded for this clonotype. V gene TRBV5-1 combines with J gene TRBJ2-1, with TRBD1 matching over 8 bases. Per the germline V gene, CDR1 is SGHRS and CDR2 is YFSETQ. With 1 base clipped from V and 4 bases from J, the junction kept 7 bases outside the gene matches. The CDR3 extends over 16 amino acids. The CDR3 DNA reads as TGCGCCAGCAGCTTGACTCCGGGACAGGTGTACAATGAGCAGTTCTTC. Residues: CASSLTPGQVYNEQFF.

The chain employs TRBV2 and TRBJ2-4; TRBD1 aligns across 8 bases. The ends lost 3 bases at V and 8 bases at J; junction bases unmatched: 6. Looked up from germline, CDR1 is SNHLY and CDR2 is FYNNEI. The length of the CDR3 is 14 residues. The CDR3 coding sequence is TGTGCCAGCAGTGACCAGGGGGCCTGGGACATTCAGTACTTC. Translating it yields CASSDQGAWDIQYF.

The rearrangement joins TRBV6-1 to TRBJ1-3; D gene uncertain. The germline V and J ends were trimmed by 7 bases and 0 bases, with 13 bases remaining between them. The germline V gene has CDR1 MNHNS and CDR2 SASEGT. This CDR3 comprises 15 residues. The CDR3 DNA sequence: TGTGCCAGCACCCCAAGACTGATCTCTGGAAACACCATATATTTT. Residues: CASTPRLISGNTIYF.

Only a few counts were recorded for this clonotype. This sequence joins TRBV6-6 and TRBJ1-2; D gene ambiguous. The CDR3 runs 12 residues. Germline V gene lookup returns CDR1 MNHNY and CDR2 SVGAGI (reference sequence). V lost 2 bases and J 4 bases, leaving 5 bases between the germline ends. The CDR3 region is CASSYKFYGYTF. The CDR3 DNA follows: TGTGCCAGCAGTTACAAGTTCTATGGCTACACCTTC.

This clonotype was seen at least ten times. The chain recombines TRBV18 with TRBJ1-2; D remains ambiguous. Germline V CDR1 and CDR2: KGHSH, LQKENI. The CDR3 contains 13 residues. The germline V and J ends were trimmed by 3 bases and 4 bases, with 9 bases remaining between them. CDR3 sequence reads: CASSPMDIYGYTF. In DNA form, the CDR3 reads TGTGCCAGCTCACCTATGGATATCTATGGCTACACCTTC.

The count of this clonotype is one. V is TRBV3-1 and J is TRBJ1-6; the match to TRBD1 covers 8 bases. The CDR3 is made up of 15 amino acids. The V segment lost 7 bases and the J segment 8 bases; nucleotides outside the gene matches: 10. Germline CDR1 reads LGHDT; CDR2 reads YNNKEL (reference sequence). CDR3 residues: CASILGQGGDSPLHF. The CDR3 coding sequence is TGTGCCAGCATCCTCGGACAGGGCGGAGATTCACCCCTCCACTTT.

DNA of the CDR3: TGTGCCTGGAGGCAGGGAAGGGGAAAACTGTTTTTT. It codes for CAWRQGRGKLFF. This rearrangement joins TRBV30 to TRBJ1-4, with D tentatively TRBD1 (5 bases). Germline CDR1 reads GTSNPN; CDR2 reads SVGIG (reference sequence). The CDR3 covers 12 residues. Deletions cut 3 bases from V and 10 bases from J, with 12 bases between.

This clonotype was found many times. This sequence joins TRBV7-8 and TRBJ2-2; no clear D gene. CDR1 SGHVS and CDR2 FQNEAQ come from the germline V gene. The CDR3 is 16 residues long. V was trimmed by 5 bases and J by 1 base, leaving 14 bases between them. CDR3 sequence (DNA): TGTGCCAGCAGCCCCCGGTTTGGGCAGAACACCGGGGAGCTGTTTTTT. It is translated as CASSPRFGQNTGELFF.

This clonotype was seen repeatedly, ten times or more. The CDR3 coding sequence is TGTGCCAGCACCGAAGCGGGGAGCACTGAAGCTTTCTTT. It specifies CASTEAGSTEAFF. This chain connects TRBV7-6 to TRBJ1-1; no definite D call. In germline, CDR1 is SGHVS, CDR2 FNYEAQ. Trimming removed 7 bases from V and 4 bases from J, with 13 bases in between. This CDR3 contains 13 residues.

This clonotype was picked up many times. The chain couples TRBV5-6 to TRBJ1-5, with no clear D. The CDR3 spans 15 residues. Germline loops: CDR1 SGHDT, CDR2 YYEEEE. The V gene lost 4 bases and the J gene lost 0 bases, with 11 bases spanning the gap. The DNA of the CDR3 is TGTGCCAGCAGCCGGGGAGCCCTTAGCAATCAGCCCCAGCATTTT. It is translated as CASSRGALSNQPQHF.

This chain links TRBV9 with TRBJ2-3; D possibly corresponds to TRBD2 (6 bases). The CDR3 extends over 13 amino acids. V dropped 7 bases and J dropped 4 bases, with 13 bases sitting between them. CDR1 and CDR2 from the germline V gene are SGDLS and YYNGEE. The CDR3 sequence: CASWDSNSDTQYF. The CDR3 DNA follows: TGTGCCAGCTGGGACTCAAACTCAGATACGCAGTATTTT.

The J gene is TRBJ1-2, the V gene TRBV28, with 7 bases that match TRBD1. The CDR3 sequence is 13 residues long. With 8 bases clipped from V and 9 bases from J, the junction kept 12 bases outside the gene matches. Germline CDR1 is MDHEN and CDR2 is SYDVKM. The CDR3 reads CASANPEQGSYTF. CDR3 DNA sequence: TGTGCCAGCGCCAACCCCGAACAGGGGAGCTACACCTTC.

The CDR3, as DNA: TGTGCCAGCAGCACGGCTCGCGGGGGGGCCTCGAATGAGCAGTTCTTC. Amino acid sequence: CASSTARGGASNEQFF. The chain employs TRBV7-3 and TRBJ2-1; 9 nucleotides agree with TRBD2. V trimming: 5 bases; J trimming: 7 bases; junction bases outside the gene matches: 12. Germline V gives CDR1 SGHTA, CDR2 FQGTGA. The length of the CDR3 is 16 residues.

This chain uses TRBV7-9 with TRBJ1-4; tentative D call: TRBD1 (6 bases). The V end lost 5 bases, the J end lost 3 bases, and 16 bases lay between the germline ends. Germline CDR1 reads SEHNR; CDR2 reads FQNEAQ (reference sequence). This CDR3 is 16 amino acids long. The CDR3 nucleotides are TGTGCCAGCAGCAGTCGGGGACAAGGACCTAATGAAAAACTGTTTTTT. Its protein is CASSSRGQGPNEKLFF.

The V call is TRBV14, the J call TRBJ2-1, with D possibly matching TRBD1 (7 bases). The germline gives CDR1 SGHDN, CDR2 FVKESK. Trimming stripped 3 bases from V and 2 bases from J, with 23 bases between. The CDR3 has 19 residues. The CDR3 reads CASSHQPGGGGGPYNEQFF. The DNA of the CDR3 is TGTGCCAGCAGCCACCAACCCGGAGGAGGAGGGGGCCCCTACAATGAGCAGTTCTTC. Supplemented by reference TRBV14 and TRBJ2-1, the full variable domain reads EAGVTQFPSHSVIEKGQTVTLRCDPISGHDNLYWYRRVMGKEIKFLLHFVKESKQDESGMPNNRFLAERTGGTYSTLKVQPAELEDSGVYFCASSHQPGGGGGPYNEQFFGPGTRLTVL.

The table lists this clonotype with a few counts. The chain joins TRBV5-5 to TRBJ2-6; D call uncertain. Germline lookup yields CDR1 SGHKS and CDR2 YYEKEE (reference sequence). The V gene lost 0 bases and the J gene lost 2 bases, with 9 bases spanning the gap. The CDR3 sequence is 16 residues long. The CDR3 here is CASSLETGPGANVLTF. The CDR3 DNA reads TGTGCCAGCAGCTTGGAAACTGGACCTGGGGCCAACGTCCTGACTTTC.

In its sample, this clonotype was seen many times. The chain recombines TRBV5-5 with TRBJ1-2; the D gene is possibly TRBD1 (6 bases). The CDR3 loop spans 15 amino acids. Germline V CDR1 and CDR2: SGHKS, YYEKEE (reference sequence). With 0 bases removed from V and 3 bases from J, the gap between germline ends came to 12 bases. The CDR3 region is CASSLETGSHYGYTF. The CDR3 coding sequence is TGTGCCAGCAGCTTGGAGACAGGTTCTCACTATGGCTACACCTTC.